The 9 T cell receptor beta chains below come from one sample, sequenced in a study of Ad26.COV2.S vaccination and SARS-CoV-2 variants. Measured with immunoSEQ multiplex PCR; TCRdb has only the in-frame clones, and not every one. The data contain some 390,000 clones, roughly nine tenths of them singletons. Treatment given: around 19 received Ad26.COV2.S at low or high dose, single or two shots; several received placebo; per-sample allocation not given. Sampling was performed 63 days after the first vaccine or placebo injection. Sequences were derived from peripheral blood, sampled in a trial of Ad26.COV2.S vaccine versus placebo. The receptor set was obtained from a person between 18 and 65 years old who received the Ad26.COV2.S COVID-19 vaccine or a placebo.

The chain employs TRBV3-1 (or the pseudogene TRBV3-2) and TRBJ1-1; no clear D. The length of the CDR3 is 14 residues. Per the germline V gene, CDR1 is LGHDT and CDR2 is YNNKEL (reference sequence). V was trimmed by 1 base and J by 4 bases, leaving 10 bases between them. This chain's CDR3 is CASSQGGGITEAFF. The CDR3 region has the DNA TGTGCCAGCAGCCAAGGGGGAGGTATCACTGAAGCTTTCTTT.

This clone was found a few times. The gene calls are TRBV4-1 and TRBJ2-7; D is ambiguous. CDR3 size: 15 residues. V dropped 0 bases and J dropped 0 bases, with 9 bases sitting between them. Germline CDR1 reads MGHRA; CDR2 reads YSYEKL. This chain's CDR3 is CASSQDQGYSYEQYF. The CDR3 DNA sequence: TGCGCCAGCAGCCAAGATCAAGGTTACTCCTACGAGCAGTACTTC.

The rearrangement joins TRBV10-3 to TRBJ2-2; D gene uncertain. The germline CDR1 and CDR2 sequences are ENHRY and SYGVKD. V gave up 3 bases and J gave up 1 base, with 9 bases separating them. The CDR3 is made up of 15 amino acids. DNA for the CDR3: TGTGCCATCAGTGACTCCCTTCAGAACACCGGGGAGCTGTTTTTT. It specifies CAISDSLQNTGELFF.

This chain uses TRBV6-5 with TRBJ1-6, with no clear D. Germline V lookup: CDR1 MNHEY, CDR2 SVGAGI. Trimming took off 2 bases at V and 10 bases at J, with 9 bases between the two ends. The CDR3 has 13 residues. CDR3 sequence (DNA): TGTGCCAGCAGTTACGGAGCCGACTCACCCCTCCACTTT. Its translation: CASSYGADSPLHF.

The rearrangement joins TRBV18 to TRBJ1-1; D is unresolved. The V end was cut by 6 bases, the J end by 1 base, with 21 bases between. The CDR3 totals 17 residues. The germline V gene encodes CDR1 KGHSH and CDR2 LQKENI. The CDR3 loop is CASSPWQVKVANTEAFF. CDR3 coding DNA: TGTGCCAGCTCCCCGTGGCAGGTGAAAGTGGCGAACACTGAAGCTTTCTTT.

V gene TRBV11-1 combines with J gene TRBJ2-7, with 8 bases aligning to TRBD2. The CDR3 spans 14 residues. Germline V gene sequence: CDR1 SGHAT, CDR2 FQDESV (reference sequence). The trim removed 0 bases at V and 3 bases at J, leaving 1 base unmatched. For the CDR3, the DNA is TGTGCCAGCAGCTTAGCTAGCGGGGTCTACGAGCAGTACTTC. Its protein product is CASSLASGVYEQYF.

The J gene is TRBJ1-1, the V gene TRBV6-1; D is possibly TRBD1 (6 bases). Germline CDR1 and CDR2: MNHNS and SASEGT. CDR3 length: 14 residues. Trimming removed 2 bases at V and 5 bases at J, with 12 bases between. In DNA form, the CDR3 reads TGTGCCAGCAGTGAACCTTGGAGGGGGACTGAAGCTTTCTTT. This codes for CASSEPWRGTEAFF.

The chain is built from TRBV5-6 and TRBJ1-4, with 9 positions matching TRBD1. J was trimmed by 5 bases and V by 2 bases; bases with no gene match: 1. Looked up from germline, CDR1 is SGHDT and CDR2 is YYEEEE. The length of the CDR3 is 14 residues. The CDR3 region is CASSFGTGNEKLFF. CDR3 coding DNA: TGTGCCAGCAGCTTCGGGACAGGGAATGAAAAACTGTTTTTT.

This chain uses TRBV29-1 with TRBJ1-2; D is ambiguous. This CDR3 has 13 amino acids. Trimming shortened V by 0 bases and J by 3 bases, and 8 bases separated the two germline ends. Germline V gene sequence: CDR1 SQVTM, CDR2 ANQGSEA. The CDR3 DNA sequence: TGCAGCGTTGAAGAGTGGGAATACTATGGCTACACCTTC. This gives the protein CSVEEWEYYGYTF.